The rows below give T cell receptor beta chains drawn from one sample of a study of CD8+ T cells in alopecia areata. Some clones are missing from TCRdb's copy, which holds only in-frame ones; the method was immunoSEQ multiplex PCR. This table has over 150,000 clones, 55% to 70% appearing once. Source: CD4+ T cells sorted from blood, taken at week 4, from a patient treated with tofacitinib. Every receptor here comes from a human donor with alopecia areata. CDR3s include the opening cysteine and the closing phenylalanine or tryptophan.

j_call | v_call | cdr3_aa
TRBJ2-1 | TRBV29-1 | CSVVDSSYNEQFF
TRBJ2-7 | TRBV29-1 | CSVTVLRGYEQYF
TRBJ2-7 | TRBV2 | CASKPVRGPQTYEQYF
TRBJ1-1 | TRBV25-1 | CASSAQEQMNTEAFF
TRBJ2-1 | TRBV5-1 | CASRGLAGGNEQFF
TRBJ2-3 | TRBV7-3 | CASSFAPGDTQYF
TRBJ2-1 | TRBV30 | CACLGQWGANEQFF
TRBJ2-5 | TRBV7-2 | CASSMGPTLEETQYF
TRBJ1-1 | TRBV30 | CASRGNTEAFF
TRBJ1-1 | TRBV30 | CAWSPRGADTEAFF
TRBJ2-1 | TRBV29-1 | CSVAGLADYNEQFF
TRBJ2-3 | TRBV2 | CASNYLGTDTQYF
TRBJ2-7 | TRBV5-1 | CASSSLGSPGEQYF
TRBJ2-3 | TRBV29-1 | CSVGQGGDTQYF
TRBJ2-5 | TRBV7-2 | CASSSWTSGEQETQYF
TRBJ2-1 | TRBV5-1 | CASSLDGSSYNEQFF
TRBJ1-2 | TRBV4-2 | CASSPEEGYYGYTF
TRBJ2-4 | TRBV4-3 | CASSQGVGIGIQYF